These 14 T cell receptor beta chains share one sample of origin, sequenced in a study of T cells expressing NK-cell markers (TCRdb year 2020). The protocol used for the library was 5' RACE. Sequencing was carried out with an Illumina HiSeq 2000. TCRdb reprocessed the reads, and each CDR3 protein sequence is entered once, without DNA. In this sample's table one finds roughly 390,000 distinct CDR3 sequences. Of the sample, 5.2% falls within the top ten clones. What was sequenced was blood T cells: a sorted CD56 or NKG2C T cell subset, CD4+ or CD8+ T cells, or bulk PBMC T cells (not recorded which). These TCRs come from a man between 18 and 69 years old in good health.

V usage is TRBV18 and J usage is TRBJ2-3. Germline loops: CDR1 KGHSH, CDR2 LQKENI. The CDR3 spans 15 residues. CDR3: CASSPGLKVSDTQYF.

This chain uses TRBV6-1 with TRBJ2-3. Germline CDR1 reads MNHNS; CDR2 reads SASEGT. The CDR3 spans 14 residues. CDR3 residues: CASMSQRTPDTQYF.

The chain combines TRBV7-8 with TRBJ1-6; TCRdb outputs TRBD1, but without DNA this stays unchecked. The germline gives CDR1 SGHVS, CDR2 FQNEAQ. This CDR3 contains 13 residues. The CDR3 sequence is CASSLSGYSPLHF.

The chain links TRBV7-4 to TRBJ2-3. Germline CDR1 SGHVT, CDR2 SQSDAQ. The CDR3 loop spans 14 amino acids. The CDR3: CASSTPRFLDTQYF.

The V call is TRBV24-1, the J call TRBJ2-1; TCRdb picks TRBD2, but there is no DNA to check that call. In germline, CDR1 is KGHDR, CDR2 SFDVKD. The CDR3 consists of 16 residues. CDR3 in amino acids: CATSESGTSGDNEQFF.

J is TRBJ1-2 and V is TRBV5-5; TCRdb outputs TRBD1, but without DNA this stays unchecked. The CDR3 consists of 15 residues. The germline gives CDR1 SGHKS, CDR2 YYEKEE (reference sequence). The CDR3 here is CASTRLIGVNYGYTF.

The chain combines TRBV5-1 with TRBJ2-3; absent DNA, TCRdb's TRBD2 call cannot be checked. The CDR3 is made up of 16 amino acids. In germline, CDR1 is SGHRS, CDR2 YFSETQ. The CDR3 region is CASSPTSGGRTDTQYF.

The V gene is TRBV2, the J gene TRBJ1-5; TCRdb's assignment of TRBD1 cannot be checked, as there is no DNA. This CDR3 contains 14 residues. Germline lookup yields CDR1 SNHLY and CDR2 FYNNEI. CDR3 sequence: CASNEPPGGQPQHF. The full variable domain, its missing parts supplied by reference TRBV2 and TRBJ1-5, is EPEVTQTPSHQVTQMGQEVILRCVPISNHLYFYWYRQILGQKVEFLVSFYNNEISEKSEIFDDQFSVERPDGSNFTLKIRSTKLEDSAMYFCASNEPPGGQPQHFGDGTRLSIL.

The chain links TRBV7-6 to TRBJ2-5. Looked up from germline, CDR1 is SGHVS and CDR2 is FNYEAQ. This CDR3 has 16 amino acids. The CDR3: CASSPFSPNSQETQYF.

The chain uses TRBV21-1 and TRBJ2-7; the D call from TCRdb, TRBD1, cannot be confirmed without DNA. TRBV21-1 is termed a pseudogene. There are 15 residues in the CDR3. The CDR3 spells CASSSPGQGSGEQYF.

The chain couples TRBV10-3 to TRBJ2-3; checking the TCRdb D call of TRBD1 is not possible without DNA. CDR3 size: 14 residues. Looked up from germline, CDR1 is ENHRY and CDR2 is SYGVKD. The CDR3 spells CAIKTDRGPDTQYF.

The V call is TRBV20-1, the J call TRBJ2-5; TCRdb picks TRBD2, but there is no DNA to check that call. Per the germline V gene, CDR1 is DFQATT and CDR2 is SNEGSKA (reference sequence). This CDR3 is built from 16 residues. CDR3 amino acids: CSARDRRLAAQETQYF.

The genes are TRBV5-1 and TRBJ2-1. This CDR3 has 15 residues. CDR1 and CDR2 (germline): SGHRS, YFSETQ. This CDR3 is CASSKRYGDYNEQFF. Full variable domain (outside the CDR3, taken from reference TRBV5-1 and TRBJ2-1): KAGVTQTPRYLIKTRGQQVTLSCSPISGHRSVSWYQQTPGQGLQFLFEYFSETQRNKGNFPGRFSGRQFSNSRSEMNVSTLELGDSALYLCASSKRYGDYNEQFFGPGTRLTVL.

V is TRBV7-8 and J is TRBJ2-1; TCRdb outputs TRBD2, but without DNA this stays unchecked. CDR3 length: 16 amino acids. CDR1 and CDR2 (germline): SGHVS, FQNEAQ. The CDR3 is CASSLVGGGTSYEQFF.